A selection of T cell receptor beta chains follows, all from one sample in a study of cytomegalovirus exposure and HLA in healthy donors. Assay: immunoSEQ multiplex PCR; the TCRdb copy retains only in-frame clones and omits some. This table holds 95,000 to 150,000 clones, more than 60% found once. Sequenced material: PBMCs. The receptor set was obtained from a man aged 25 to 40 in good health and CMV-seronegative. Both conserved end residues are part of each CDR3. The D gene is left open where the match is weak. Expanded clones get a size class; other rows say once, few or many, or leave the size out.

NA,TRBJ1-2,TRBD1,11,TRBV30,CAWGQGYGYTF,TGTGCCTGGGGACAGGGATATGGCTACACCTTC
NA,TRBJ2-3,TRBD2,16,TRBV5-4,CASTKSGRVSTDTQYF,TGTGCCAGCACCAAAAGCGGGAGGGTAAGCACAGATACGCAGTATTTT
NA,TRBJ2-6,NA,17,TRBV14,CASSQLISRAGANVLTF,TGTGCCAGCAGCCAATTAATAAGCCGGGCTGGGGCCAACGTCCTGACTTTC
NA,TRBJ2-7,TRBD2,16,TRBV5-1,CASSFGLAGGPREQYF,TGCGCCAGCAGCTTTGGACTAGCGGGAGGGCCGCGGGAGCAGTACTTC
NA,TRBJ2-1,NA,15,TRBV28,CASSSPRGFYNEQFF,TGTGCCAGCAGTTCCCCTAGGGGTTTCTACAATGAGCAGTTCTTC
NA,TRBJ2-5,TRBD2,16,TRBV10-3,CAISESGTSGSWSQYF,TGTGCCATCAGTGAGTCCGGGACTAGCGGGAGCTGGAGCCAGTACTTC
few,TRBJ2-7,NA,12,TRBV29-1,CSASGASYEQYF,TGCAGCGCCTCGGGAGCATCCTACGAGCAGTACTTC
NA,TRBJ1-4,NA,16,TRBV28,CATQFGSGATNEKLFF,TGTGCCACCCAGTTTGGCAGCGGGGCTACTAATGAAAAACTGTTTTTT
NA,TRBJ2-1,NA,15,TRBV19,CASSPPRGLMNEQFF,TGTGCCAGTAGTCCTCCCCGAGGGTTAATGAATGAGCAGTTCTTC
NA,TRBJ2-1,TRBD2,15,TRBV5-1,CASIQIAGTHNEQFF,TGCGCCAGCATCCAAATAGCGGGGACCCACAATGAGCAGTTCTTC
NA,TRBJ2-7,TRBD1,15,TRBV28,CASARRGRVNYEQYF,TGTGCCAGCGCCCGCAGGGGGCGGGTGAACTACGAGCAGTACTTC
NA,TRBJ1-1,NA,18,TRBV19,CASSIGPIRLGANTEAFF,TGTGCCAGTAGTATAGGACCAATACGCCTGGGGGCAAACACTGAAGCTTTCTTT
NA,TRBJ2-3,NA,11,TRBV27,CASKLTDTQYF,TGTGCCAGCAAATTAACAGATACGCAGTATTTT
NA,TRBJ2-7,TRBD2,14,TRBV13,CASNSGRAPYEQYF,TGTGCCAGTAATAGCGGGAGGGCTCCCTACGAGCAGTACTTC
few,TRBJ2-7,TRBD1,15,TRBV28,CASSLTGTATYEQYF,TGTGCCAGCAGTCTGACCGGGACAGCTACCTACGAGCAGTACTTC
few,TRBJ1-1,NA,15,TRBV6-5,CASSYSIGGNTEAFF,TGTGCCAGCAGTTACTCGATAGGGGGGAACACTGAAGCTTTCTTT
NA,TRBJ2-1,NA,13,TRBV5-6,CASSTGHYNEQFF,TGTGCCAGCAGCACCGGACACTACAATGAGCAGTTCTTC
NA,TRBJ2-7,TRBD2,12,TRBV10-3,CAIRGTSYEQYF,TGTGCCATCAGGGGGACTAGCTACGAGCAGTACTTC
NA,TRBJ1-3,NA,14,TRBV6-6,CASYSSTFGNTIYF,TGTGCCAGCTACTCGTCGACATTTGGAAACACCATATATTTT
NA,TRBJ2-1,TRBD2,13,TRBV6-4,CASSESLAGDQFF,TGTGCCAGCAGTGAGAGTCTAGCGGGAGATCAGTTCTTC
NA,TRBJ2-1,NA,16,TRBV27,CASSLSGTSSYNEQFF,TGTGCCAGCAGTTTATCCGGAACTAGCTCCTACAATGAGCAGTTCTTC
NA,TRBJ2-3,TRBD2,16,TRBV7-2,CASSSRPGLAGDTQYF,TGTGCCAGCAGCTCCCGGCCGGGACTAGCGGGAGATACGCAGTATTTT
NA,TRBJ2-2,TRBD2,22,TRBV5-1,CASSFSRLGTSGGLTNTGELFF,TGCGCCAGCAGCTTTTCGCGCCTGGGGACTAGCGGGGGGCTTACGAACACCGGGGAGCTGTTTTTT
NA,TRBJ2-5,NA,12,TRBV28,CASSPPKETQYF,TGTGCCAGCAGCCCCCCAAAAGAGACCCAGTACTTC
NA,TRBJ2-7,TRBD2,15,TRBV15,CATSRTSGAYDEQYF,TGTGCCACCAGCAGAACTAGCGGGGCGTATGACGAGCAGTACTTC
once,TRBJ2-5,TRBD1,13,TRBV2,CASSPGQQETQYF,TGTGCCAGCAGCCCGGGACAGCAGGAGACCCAGTACTTC
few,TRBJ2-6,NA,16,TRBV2,CASTSGGTPGANVLTF,TGTGCCAGCACCTCCGGGGGGACACCCGGGGCCAACGTCCTGACTTTC
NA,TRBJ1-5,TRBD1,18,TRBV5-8,CASSLEDRFSISDQPQHF,TGTGCCAGCAGCTTGGAGGACAGGTTTTCTATATCGGATCAGCCCCAGCATTTT